The 10 T cell receptor beta chains below were found in one sample sequenced in a study of cytomegalovirus exposure and HLA in healthy donors. Primers included in the PCR were 60 Vbeta and 13 Jbeta primers. Measured with immunoSEQ multiplex PCR; TCRdb has only the in-frame clones, and not every one. The sample consists of roughly 150,000 clones, approximately 80% of them appearing once. Sequenced: PBMCs. The receptors were gathered from a male donor in good health and CMV-seropositive.

J is TRBJ2-3 and V is TRBV4-1; TRBD2 aligns across 8 bases. CDR3 length: 16 residues. The ends lost 1 base at V and 6 bases at J; junction bases unmatched: 9. The germline V gene encodes CDR1 MGHRA and CDR2 YSYEKL. The CDR3 sequence: CASSQASGGGKDTQYF. The CDR3 nucleotides read TGCGCCAGCAGCCAAGCGTCGGGGGGGGGTAAGGATACGCAGTATTTT.

V gene TRBV30 combines with J gene TRBJ2-2, with a weak D call TRBD1 (6 bases). V was shortened by 2 bases and J by 5 bases, with 9 bases between the two germline ends. This CDR3 contains 13 residues. Germline loops: CDR1 GTSNPN, CDR2 SVGIG (reference sequence). The CDR3 spells CAWSLTGTGELFF. Here the CDR3 DNA reads TGTGCCTGGAGTTTAACAGGGACCGGGGAGCTGTTTTTT.

The CDR3 loop reads CASWGQGKSEGYTF. Written as DNA, the CDR3 is TGCGCCAGCTGGGGACAGGGAAAGTCTGAAGGCTACACCTTC. V usage is TRBV4-1 and J usage is TRBJ1-2; 9 bases are shared with TRBD1. Germline trimming cut 8 bases from V and 8 bases from J; bases unmatched to any gene: 12. CDR3 size: 14 residues. Germline lookup yields CDR1 MGHRA and CDR2 YSYEKL.

The chain links TRBV9 to TRBJ2-1; perhaps TRBD1 as D (6 bases). Germline V gene sequence: CDR1 SGDLS, CDR2 YYNGEE. Trimming took off 3 bases at V and 0 bases at J, with 10 bases between the two ends. The CDR3 loop spans 15 amino acids. Written as DNA, the CDR3 is TGTGCCAGCAGCGCCCAGGGGAGCTCCTACAATGAGCAGTTCTTC. It codes for CASSAQGSSYNEQFF. Variable domain in full (rest from reference TRBV9 and TRBJ2-1): DSGVTQTPKHLITATGQRVTLRCSPRSGDLSVYWYQQSLDQGLQFLIQYYNGEERAKGNILERFSAQQFPDLHSELNLSSLELGDSALYFCASSAQGSSYNEQFFGPGTRLTVL.

Worth noting for this clone: A junction end diverges from the germline sequence, so it may reflect a read error. The chain couples TRBV7-2 to TRBJ1-3; D is ambiguous. This CDR3 contains 17 residues. In germline, CDR1 is SGHTA, CDR2 FQGNSA. As DNA, the CDR3 is TGCGCCAGCAGCCAACGGTGGGAGGGAAGATCTGGAAACACCATATATTTT. It specifies CASSQRWEGRSGNTIYF.

This clone was seen once. The chain couples TRBV10-2 to TRBJ2-7; the D gene is possibly TRBD1 (5 bases). Germline CDR1 reads WSHSY; CDR2 reads SAAADI. V lost 6 bases and J 4 bases, leaving 13 bases between the germline ends. The CDR3 length is 13 residues. CDR3 amino acids: CASSIPPGYEQYF. The CDR3 region has the DNA TGCGCCAGCAGCATTCCCCCAGGGTACGAGCAGTACTTC.

As concerns this clone: Within the sample, other DNA sequences also encode this same CDR3. The CDR3 coding sequence is TGCGCCAGCAGCCAAGCCGCAGGGGGATATGGCTACACCTTC. It encodes CASSQAAGGYGYTF. V usage is TRBV4-3 and J usage is TRBJ1-2, with TRBD1 identical over 7 bases. This CDR3 is built from 14 residues. Germline V gene sequence: CDR1 LGHNA, CDR2 YSLEER. Unmatched junction bases numbered 4, after V lost 1 base and J lost 5 bases.

This chain connects TRBV11-2 to TRBJ1-5; D is unclear. CDR3 length: 13 amino acids. Trimming removed 5 bases at V and 5 bases at J, with 10 bases between. Germline loops: CDR1 SGHAT, CDR2 FQNNGV. Here the CDR3 DNA reads TGTGCCAGCAGCCCCCAGGAACATCAGCCCCAGCATTTT. It codes for CASSPQEHQPQHF.

J is TRBJ2-1 and V is TRBV5-6; 10 nucleotides match TRBD2. Trimming took 4 bases from V and 15 from J; bases not matched to a gene: 16. The germline V gene has CDR1 SGHDT and CDR2 YYEEEE. CDR3 size: 15 residues. The CDR3 loop is CASSVSGTSANHLFF. Here the CDR3 DNA reads TGTGCCAGCAGCGTGTCCGGGACTAGCGCTAATCATCTGTTCTTC.

The chain couples TRBV2 to TRBJ2-1, with a tentative D call TRBD1 (5 bases). Germline V gene data show CDR1 as SNHLY and CDR2 as FYNNEI. V was shortened by 7 bases and J by 1 base, with 14 bases between the two germline ends. This CDR3 spans 15 amino acids. The CDR3 bases are TGTGCCAGCACTGGGCAGGGTTTGTCCTACAATGAGCAGTTCTTC. This encodes CASTGQGLSYNEQFF.